The 32 T cell receptor beta chains presented below share a single source sample, sequenced in a study of human T cells and chemical hapten exposure. A single record per CDR3 protein comes from TCRdb applying MiXCR to the RACE reads. There are approximately 110,000 distinct CDR3 sequences in the sample; 9.5% to 12% occur only once, and around 3.4% lies in the top ten. Time point specified: patch test 1, 2 weeks after DPC sensitization. Noted treatment: therapeutic diphenylcyclopropenone sensitization with weekly scalp DPC. The sample was whole blood, taken in connection with sensitization to the hapten diphenylcyclopropenone (DPC). These receptors were collected from a middle-aged woman with alopecia areata. Some clones in this sample may be carry-over from other donors' samples.

The chain uses TRBV20-1 and TRBJ2-3, with D unresolved. Germline V gene lookup returns CDR1 DFQATT and CDR2 SNEGSKA (reference sequence). This CDR3 spans 15 amino acids. V lost 5 bases and J 1 base, leaving 16 bases between the germline ends. CDR3 bases: TGCAGTGCTCCCAACCGGGCGTCGCGCACAGATACGCAGTATTTT. Protein: CSAPNRASRTDTQYF.

At least ten counts were recorded for this clonotype. The chain recombines TRBV30 with TRBJ1-2, with D maybe TRBD1 (6 bases). CDR1 is GTSNPN, CDR2 SVGIG, per germline (reference sequence). CDR3 size: 12 residues. V was clipped by 1 base and J by 8 bases, with 11 bases between them. CDR3: CAWSDNRDGYTF. CDR3 in DNA: TGTGCCTGGAGTGATAACAGGGACGGCTACACCTTC. Full variable domain (remainder filled in from reference TRBV30 and TRBJ1-2): SQTIHQWPATLVQPVGSPLSLECTVEGTSNPNLYWYRQAAGRGLQLLFYSVGIGQISSEVPQNLSASRPQDRQFILSSKKLLLSDSGFYLCAWSDNRDGYTFGSGTRLTVV.

A remark on this clonotype: A much larger clone is a single base away; this may be a read error. DNA for the CDR3: TGTGGCAGCAGCCTCGACAGGGGCAGAGGCTATGGCTACACCTTC. Its translation is CGSSLDRGRGYGYTF. The chain couples TRBV6-5 to TRBJ1-2; 8 positions agree with TRBD1. The CDR3 runs 15 residues. Germline V gene lookup returns CDR1 MNHEY and CDR2 SVGAGI.

This clonotype has more than one count but fewer than ten. The V gene is TRBV28, the J gene TRBJ1-2, with D uncertain. The CDR3 consists of 14 residues. V was pared by 7 bases and J by 5 bases, with 17 bases between. CDR1 MDHEN and CDR2 SYDVKM come from the germline V gene. Here the CDR3 reads CASNKDLPPYGYTF. CDR3 DNA: TGTGCCAGCAACAAGGATCTGCCCCCTTATGGCTACACCTTC.

The V and J genes are TRBV2 and TRBJ2-2, with D possibly being TRBD1 (5 bases). The CDR3 is 14 amino acids. CDR1 is SNHLY, CDR2 FYNNEI, per germline. Trimming cost V 7 bases and J 4 bases, with 13 bases left between them. The CDR3 is CASISGQGTGELFF. The CDR3 DNA is TGTGCCAGCATTTCCGGGCAGGGCACCGGGGAGCTGTTTTTT. The complete variable domain, with remaining parts taken from reference TRBV2 and TRBJ2-2, reads EPEVTQTPSHQVTQMGQEVILRCVPISNHLYFYWYRQILGQKVEFLVSFYNNEISEKSEIFDDQFSVERPDGSNFTLKIRSTKLEDSAMYFCASISGQGTGELFFGEGSRLTVL.

This clonotype rates as medium-sized. V usage is TRBV30 and J usage is TRBJ1-2, with D possibly matching TRBD1 (6 bases). The CDR3 consists of 15 residues. The germline V gene encodes CDR1 GTSNPN and CDR2 SVGIG (reference sequence). V gave up 5 bases and J gave up 6 bases, with 22 bases separating them. CDR3 in amino acids: CAWGSDRKVLDGYTF. The CDR3 DNA reads as TGTGCCTGGGGGTCAGACAGGAAGGTTTTGGATGGCTACACCTTC.

There are a few counts of this clonotype. The chain links TRBV9 to TRBJ2-7, with D maybe TRBD1 (6 bases). Trimming removed 3 bases from V and 0 bases from J, with 19 bases in between. CDR1 and CDR2 (germline): SGDLS, YYNGEE. The CDR3 extends over 17 amino acids. The CDR3 here is CASSAEAGTPNSYEQYF. CDR3 coding DNA: TGTGCCAGCAGCGCGGAAGCCGGGACACCTAACTCCTACGAGCAGTACTTC.

This clonotype was picked up many times. V gene TRBV5-1 combines with J gene TRBJ2-1; TRBD1 matches 8 bases. The ends lost 5 bases at V and 6 bases at J; junction bases unmatched: 16. This CDR3 has 17 amino acids. Germline loops: CDR1 SGHRS, CDR2 YFSETQ. For the CDR3, the DNA is TGCGCCAGCAGGCGGGGACAGGCTACAACGTCGGGCAATGAGCAGTTCTTC. This translates into CASRRGQATTSGNEQFF.

The chain recombines TRBV19 with TRBJ1-5; D call uncertain. The CDR3 loop spans 13 amino acids. The V end lost 3 bases, the J end lost 9 bases, and 12 bases lay between the germline ends. CDR1 and CDR2 from the germline V gene are LNHDA and SQIVND (reference sequence). As DNA, the CDR3 is TGTGCCAGTAGTATCGACCCCAGGTGGCCCCAGCATTTT. This sequence encodes CASSIDPRWPQHF.

In this sample, this clonotype turned up a few times. The chain carries TRBV5-1 and TRBJ2-5, with 9 bases identical to TRBD2. CDR3 length: 15 amino acids. With V trimmed by 1 base and J by 5 bases, 6 bases remained unmatched. Germline lookup yields CDR1 SGHRS and CDR2 YFSETQ. The CDR3: CASSLLAGGGETQYF. The CDR3 DNA is TGCGCCAGCAGCTTGCTTGCGGGAGGGGGCGAGACCCAGTACTTC.

At least ten counts were recorded for this clonotype. This chain links TRBV10-2 with TRBJ2-1; 9 bases are shared with TRBD2. The CDR3 is made up of 14 amino acids. V trimming: 0 bases; J trimming: 12 bases; junction bases outside the gene matches: 6. Germline lookup yields CDR1 WSHSY and CDR2 SAAADI. CDR3 in amino acids: CASSESGAGGRQFF. CDR3 nucleotide sequence: TGCGCCAGCAGTGAGTCGGGAGCGGGAGGCAGGCAGTTCTTC.

As for this clonotype: A much bigger clone sits one base away, suggesting this may be a read error. The gene calls are TRBV4-3 and TRBJ1-4; maybe TRBD1 (5 bases). The CDR3 loop spans 16 amino acids. Germline lookup yields CDR1 LGHNA and CDR2 YSLEER. Deletions cut 0 bases from V and 9 bases from J, with 17 bases between. CDR3 protein: CASSQDSGGEGKKLFF. In nucleotides, the CDR3 is TGCGCCAGCAGCCAAGATAGTGGGGGTGAGGGTAAAAAACTGTTTTTT.

The chain links TRBV7-2 to TRBJ2-4; TRBD1 aligns across 8 bases. Germline assignment: CDR1 SGHTA and CDR2 FQGNSA. The CDR3 runs 16 residues. Trimming took 4 bases from V and 2 from J; bases not matched to a gene: 7. The DNA for the CDR3 is TGTGCCAGCAGCTATTCAGGGGGCAGAACCAAAAACATTCAGTACTTC. This sequence encodes CASSYSGGRTKNIQYF.

This clonotype was detected many times. The genes are TRBV7-9 and TRBJ2-1; 14 nucleotides agree with TRBD2. The V gene's germline CDR1 is SEHNR and CDR2 FQNEAQ (reference sequence). Germline trimming cut 4 bases from V and 1 base from J; bases unmatched to any gene: 6. There are 18 residues in the CDR3. Written as DNA, the CDR3 is TGTGCCAGCAGCTCTGGGACTAGCGGGAGAGGTTCCTACAATGAGCAGTTCTTC. This translates into CASSSGTSGRGSYNEQFF.

In this sample, this clonotype turned up many times. The chain is built from TRBV28 and TRBJ1-4; no reliable D call. The V end was cut by 4 bases, the J end by 7 bases, with 19 bases between. Germline V gene sequence: CDR1 MDHEN, CDR2 SYDVKM. This CDR3 spans 16 amino acids. The DNA of the CDR3 is TGTGCCAGCAGTTACCCCCGGGAGGCGCGATCTGAAAAACTGTTTTTT. Protein product: CASSYPREARSEKLFF. Complete variable domain (other parts from reference TRBV28 and TRBJ1-4): DVKVTQSSRYLVKRTGEKVFLECVQDMDHENMFWYRQDPGLGLRLIYFSYDVKMKEKGDIPEGYSVSREKKERFSLILESASTNQTSMYLCASSYPREARSEKLFFGSGTQLSVL.

This clonotype turned up a few times. This chain's CDR3 is CASTRDRGAPGELFF. CDR3 nucleotide sequence: TGTGCCAGCACCAGGGACAGGGGCGCGCCCGGGGAGCTGTTTTTT. This sequence joins TRBV6-1 and TRBJ2-2; 10 nucleotides match TRBD1. Germline assignment: CDR1 MNHNS and CDR2 SASEGT. Trimming took 7 bases from V and 6 from J; bases not matched to a gene: 8. The CDR3 is made up of 15 amino acids.

This clonotype has at least ten counts. This sequence joins TRBV10-2 and TRBJ1-3; D remains ambiguous. This CDR3 region has 11 residues. Germline CDR1 is WSHSY and CDR2 is SAAADI. The V gene lost 5 bases and the J gene lost 1 base, with 0 bases spanning the gap. The CDR3 region is CASSSGNTIYF. The CDR3 region has the DNA TGCGCCAGCAGTTCTGGAAACACCATATATTTT.

The sample holds many counts of this clonotype. This sequence joins TRBV20-1 and TRBJ1-5, with 11 bases aligning to TRBD1. Germline assignment: CDR1 DFQATT and CDR2 SNEGSKA (reference sequence). Trimming cost V 0 bases and J 2 bases; bases outside gene matches: 15. The CDR3 length is 20 residues. CDR3 protein: CSARDLMVDRGLRGNQPQHF. DNA for the CDR3: TGCAGTGCTAGAGATTTAATGGTGGACAGGGGGCTCAGGGGCAATCAGCCCCAGCATTTT.

This clonotype was counted a few times. The J gene is TRBJ1-2, the V gene TRBV14; D is ambiguous. Germline V gene sequence: CDR1 SGHDN, CDR2 FVKESK. CDR3 size: 14 residues. V lost 0 bases, J lost 5 bases, and 10 bases lay in between. For the CDR3, the DNA is TGTGCCAGCAGCCAAGATGGCCCACTTTATGGCTACACCTTC. This gives the protein CASSQDGPLYGYTF.

The chain uses TRBV4-1 and TRBJ2-2; TRBD1 is a possible D gene (5 bases). Trimming stripped 0 bases from V and 2 bases from J, with 16 bases between. The germline CDR1 and CDR2 sequences are MGHRA and YSYEKL. This CDR3 contains 18 residues. The CDR3 protein is CASSQDRQGAQNTGELFF. The CDR3 coding sequence is TGCGCCAGCAGCCAAGATAGGCAAGGGGCACAAAACACCGGGGAGCTGTTTTTT.

In its sample, this clonotype was seen many times. The chain carries TRBV3-1 and TRBJ1-2, with D possibly TRBD1 on 6 matching bases. Trimming left V 3 bases short and J 3 bases short, with 11 bases between. Germline V gene lookup returns CDR1 LGHDT and CDR2 YNNKEL (reference sequence). This CDR3 has 14 amino acids. CDR3: CASSQGAQYYGYTF. In DNA, the CDR3 is TGTGCCAGCAGCCAGGGGGCGCAGTACTATGGCTACACCTTC.

The V gene is TRBV20-1, the J gene TRBJ2-2; D tentatively fits TRBD1 or TRBD2 (6 bases each). Trimming stripped 0 bases from V and 11 bases from J, with 13 bases between. This CDR3 contains 13 residues. CDR1 is DFQATT and CDR2 is SNEGSKA in the germline V gene (reference sequence). CDR3 amino acids: CSAREGGQSELFF. The CDR3 nucleotides are TGCAGTGCTAGAGAGGGGGGCCAGAGTGAGCTGTTTTTT.

V and J are TRBV7-8 and TRBJ1-1; D gene unclear. The CDR3 consists of 14 residues. CDR1 SGHVS and CDR2 FQNEAQ come from the germline V gene. V lost 2 bases, J lost 11 bases, and 18 bases lay in between. CDR3 sequence: CASSLLTRGPGAFF. The CDR3 bases are TGTGCCAGCAGCTTACTCACGCGCGGTCCGGGTGCTTTCTTT.

This chain joins TRBV30 and TRBJ2-5; 11 bases line up with TRBD2. Germline trimming cut 5 bases from V and 2 bases from J; bases unmatched to any gene: 7. Germline CDR1 and CDR2: GTSNPN and SVGIG (reference sequence). This CDR3 spans 15 amino acids. CDR3 bases: TGTGCCTGGGTGACTAGCGGGGCGCTACAAGAGACCCAGTACTTC. Amino acids: CAWVTSGALQETQYF.

Note on this clonotype: This may stem from a read error, because a much larger clone lies one nucleotide away. The V gene is TRBV4-3, the J gene TRBJ1-6; D uncertain. The CDR3 extends over 14 amino acids. Germline CDR1 is LGHNA and CDR2 is YSLEER. The DNA for the CDR3 is TGCACCAGCAGCCAAGGCGAGAGGAATTCACCCCTCCACTTT. As protein: CTSSQGERNSPLHF.

The table lists this clonotype with many counts. The chain carries TRBV7-2 and TRBJ1-1, with D perhaps matching TRBD1 (5 bases). The germline V gene has CDR1 SGHTA and CDR2 FQGNSA. The V end was cut by 3 bases, the J end by 6 bases, with 17 bases between. The length of the CDR3 is 15 residues. CDR3 loop: CASSFRNSQGAEAFF. The DNA for the CDR3 is TGTGCCAGCAGCTTTAGGAACTCTCAGGGCGCTGAAGCTTTCTTT.

The V gene is TRBV28, the J gene TRBJ2-5; 11 nucleotides line up with TRBD2. With 11 bases clipped from V and 3 bases from J, the junction kept 8 bases outside the gene matches. Germline loops: CDR1 MDHEN, CDR2 SYDVKM. This CDR3 is built from 14 residues. The CDR3 DNA reads as TGTGCCGCCGGGACTAGCGGTCACAAAGAGACCCAGTACTTC. It encodes CAAGTSGHKETQYF.

The chain combines TRBV12-3 or TRBV12-4 with TRBJ1-1; D is ambiguous. Trimming took off 2 bases at V and 5 bases at J, with 15 bases between the two ends. The CDR3 is 15 amino acids. The CDR3, as DNA: TGTGCCAGCAGTTTAATTCTAGGCGGGCGAACTGAAGCTTTCTTT. It codes for CASSLILGGRTEAFF.

This clonotype was seen a handful of times. The chain uses TRBV20-1 and TRBJ2-1; 7 positions agree with TRBD2. J lost 6 bases, V lost 1 base, and 12 bases had no gene match. The germline CDR1 and CDR2 sequences are DFQATT and SNEGSKA (reference sequence). The CDR3 contains 16 residues. The CDR3, as DNA: TGCAGTGCTAGAGCCCTCCCCGGGGGGTTGAGCAATGAGCAGTTCTTC. Protein product: CSARALPGGLSNEQFF.

This sequence joins TRBV6-5 and TRBJ2-7; D unresolved. V lost 6 bases and J 5 bases, leaving 8 bases between the germline ends. Per germline, CDR1 MNHEY and CDR2 SVGAGI. The CDR3 sequence is 11 residues long. In nucleotides, the CDR3 is TGTGCCAGCAGATCCCTACACGAGCAGTACTTC. It encodes CASRSLHEQYF.

This clonotype showed up just a few times. This CDR3 reads CASSPAGGVSYEQYF. The DNA of the CDR3 is TGTGCCAGCAGTCCAGCGGGAGGGGTTTCCTACGAGCAGTACTTC. The V and J genes are TRBV28 and TRBJ2-7, with TRBD2 identical over 10 bases. The CDR3 totals 15 residues. The V segment lost 5 bases and the J segment 1 base; nucleotides outside the gene matches: 5. From germline, CDR1 is MDHEN and CDR2 SYDVKM.

In this sample, this clonotype turned up a few times. The chain uses TRBV7-9 and TRBJ2-1, with D maybe TRBD1 (7 bases). The V gene's germline CDR1 is SEHNR and CDR2 FQNEAQ (reference sequence). V shed 4 bases and J shed 2 bases, with 15 bases lying between them. The CDR3 runs to 16 residues. The CDR3, as DNA: TGTGCCAGCAGCTCCCTCCGGGGGACAGCCTACAATGAGCAGTTCTTC. It yields the protein CASSSLRGTAYNEQFF.